This T cell receptor (beta chain) is drawn from a study of blood T cell repertoires in COVID-19. Study background: Spain, Italy and the United States supplied samples that represented acute and convalescent COVID-19. PBMCs, B-cell-depleted T cells, or T cells provided the cDNA or gDNA that made up the material.

Methods used by the authors: The authors estimated nucleated cell counts from reference gene primer amplification. This table comes from immunoSEQ multiplex PCR, and its TCRdb copy is limited to in-frame clones, with some not included. V, J and clone size are those of that table, while D and trimming were read from the DNA. The sample consists of approximately 250,000 clones, 86% of them appearing once. The receptor comes from a middle-aged man with active or convalescent COVID-19. The sample comprised peripheral blood.

The CDR3 DNA sequence: TGTGCCAGCAGCTCACAGGGGGCTGAGGTCCATGGCTACACCTTC. Amino acids: CASSSQGAEVHGYTF. The V and J genes are TRBV7-9 and TRBJ1-2; 9 bases fit TRBD1. The length of the CDR3 is 15 residues. V lost 4 bases to trimming and J lost 6 bases; unmatched junction nucleotides: 9. Germline CDR1 reads SEHNR; CDR2 reads FQNEAQ (reference sequence).